Listed below are T cell receptor beta chains from one sample, sequenced in a study of cytomegalovirus exposure and HLA in healthy donors. Produced via immunoSEQ multiplex PCR; TCRdb's table is partial and in-frame only. There are about 160,000 clones in the sample; about 96% occur only once, and approximately 0.82% lies in the top ten. The sample was PBMCs. The receptor source for this set is a woman aged 18-29 years in good health and CMV-seronegative. Each CDR3 is given with its conserved first and last residue. A D gene is named only where the DNA matches it firmly. Clone size appears in some rows only: once, few, many, or a class for an expanded clone.

V	J	D	size	length	DNA	CDR3
TRBV5-5	TRBJ1-2	TRBD1	once	15	TGTGCCAGCAGCAACCGGACAGGGGTTACCTATGGCTACACCTTC	CASSNRTGVTYGYTF
TRBV19	TRBJ1-2	-	-	13	TGTGCCAGTAGTATAGATCTCCGTTATGGCTACACCTTC	CASSIDLRYGYTF
TRBV2	TRBJ1-1	TRBD1	-	14	TGTGCCAGCAGTGCGACAGGGTCTAGAACTGAAGCTTTCTTT	CASSATGSRTEAFF
TRBV7-2	TRBJ2-2	-	-	13	TGTGCCAGCAGCTTAGACGGGGCCGGGGAGCTGTTTTTT	CASSLDGAGELFF
TRBV18	TRBJ2-5	-	-	13	TGTGCCAGCTCACCGGGCAGGGGAGAGACCCAGTACTTC	CASSPGRGETQYF
TRBV7-3	TRBJ2-1	-	-	14	TGTGCCAGCAGACGGACAGATTCCTACAATGAGCAGTTCTTC	CASRRTDSYNEQFF
TRBV4-2	TRBJ2-1	TRBD2	-	14	TGTGCCAGCAGCCAATCGGGGGGATACAATGAGCAGTTCTTC	CASSQSGGYNEQFF
TRBV5-4	TRBJ2-5	-	-	14	TGTGCCAGCAGCCCCCGGGGTCTTCAAGAGACCCAGTACTTC	CASSPRGLQETQYF
TRBV4-1	TRBJ1-6	-	-	15	TGCGCCAGCAGCCCCGTAACAGGATATAATTCACCCCTCCACTTT	CASSPVTGYNSPLHF
TRBV9	TRBJ1-1	TRBD1	-	23	TGTGCCAGCAGCGTTGGCGCATGGGTCCGTAAGACTTACTACGGGACAGGTGATCCTGAAGCTTTCTTT	CASSVGAWVRKTYYGTGDPEAFF
TRBV4-3	TRBJ1-2	TRBD1	-	17	TGCGCCAGCAGCCATGGGACAGGGGGGGCCCTGGACTATGGCTACACCTTC	CASSHGTGGALDYGYTF
TRBV4-2	TRBJ2-2	TRBD2	-	18	TGTGCCAGCAGCCAAGTTGGGCCTAGCGGGGGGAGGGCCGGGGAGCTGTTTTTT	CASSQVGPSGGRAGELFF
TRBV6-5	TRBJ1-2	-	-	15	TGTGCCAGCAGTTCCCCCGTGGGGGCGGTTCATGACTACACCTTC	CASSSPVGAVHDYTF
TRBV7-8	TRBJ2-3	-	-	16	TGTGCCAGCAGCTTAGTCGTAGTCGGGAGCACAGATACGCAGTATTTT	CASSLVVVGSTDTQYF
TRBV5-1	TRBJ2-7	-	few	13	TGCGCCAGCAGCTTTGGACAGCCCTACGAGCAGTACTTC	CASSFGQPYEQYF
TRBV2	TRBJ2-1	-	-	15	TGTGCCAGCAGCGCCAATTCCGGGACCTACAATGAGCAGTTCTTC	CASSANSGTYNEQFF
TRBV7-9	TRBJ1-1	-	-	11	TGTGCCAGCAGCTTAGGGCACGTCGCTTTCTTT	CASSLGHVAFF
TRBV5-1	TRBJ2-2	TRBD1	-	15	TGCGCCAGCAGCCCTTTGACAGGGCGTAGCAGGGAGCTGTTTTTT	CASSPLTGRSRELFF
TRBV5-1	TRBJ2-3	-	-	14	TGCGCCAGCAGCCTCTGGACTAGCACAGATACGCAGTATTTT	CASSLWTSTDTQYF
TRBV7-9	TRBJ2-1	-	-	15	TGTGCCAGCAGCTTGACTACAGGGTCCTACAATGAGCAGTTCTTC	CASSLTTGSYNEQFF
TRBV11-2	TRBJ1-1	-	-	12	TGTGCCAGCAGCTTAAACCTAGCGGGAGCTTTCTTT	CASSLNLAGAFF
TRBV11-3	TRBJ2-7	-	-	13	TGTGCCAGCAGTTCAGGGTCCTCCTACGAGCAGTACTTC	CASSSGSSYEQYF
TRBV27	TRBJ2-5	-	-	14	TGTGCCAGCAGTAGAGGGTTGGTCCAAGAGACCCAGTACTTC	CASSRGLVQETQYF
TRBV6-1	TRBJ2-7	-	once	12	TGTGCCAGCAGCGACGGAGTATACGAGCAGTACTTC	CASSDGVYEQYF
TRBV4-1	TRBJ1-1	-	-	14	TGCGCCAGCAGCCAAGGGACTGGGAATGCTGAAGCTTTCTTT	CASSQGTGNAEAFF
TRBV5-8	TRBJ1-4	TRBD1	-	13	TGTGCCAGCAGCGGGGACAGCCTTGGAAAACTGTTTTTT	CASSGDSLGKLFF
TRBV7-9	TRBJ2-6	-	-	15	TGTGCCAGCAGTAGCATGAGTGGTCGGCTCAACGTCCTGACTTTC	CASSSMSGRLNVLTF
TRBV7-2	TRBJ1-2	-	-	14	TGTGCCAGCAGCCCTCGACAGGTTAACTATGGCTACACCTTC	CASSPRQVNYGYTF
TRBV4-3	TRBJ2-7	-	-	13	TGCGCCAGCAGCCCCAGTCAGTCCTACGAGCAGTACTTC	CASSPSQSYEQYF
TRBV19	TRBJ1-6	TRBD1	-	16	TGTGCCAGAATAGCCAATGACCCGGACAGGGCTTCACCCCTCCACTTT	CARIANDPDRASPLHF
TRBV6-5	TRBJ2-7	TRBD2	-	15	TGTGCCAGCAGTTCCGGGACTAGCGGGGGCCCAGAGCAGTACTTC	CASSSGTSGGPEQYF
TRBV5-1	TRBJ2-5	-	-	14	TGCGCCAGCAGCTTGGGGGCCGTCCAAGAGACCCAGTACTTC	CASSLGAVQETQYF
TRBV5-6	TRBJ2-3	-	once	16	TGTGCCAGCAGCTTGGAAGGACAGCACAGCACAGATACGCAGTATTTT	CASSLEGQHSTDTQYF
TRBV6-5	TRBJ1-2	-	-	13	TGTGCCAGCAGTTACGAGGAATACTATGGCTACACCTTC	CASSYEEYYGYTF
TRBV9	TRBJ2-6	TRBD1	once	16	TGTGCCAGCAGCGTTGACAGGGCCCCTGGGGCCAACGTCCTGACTTTC	CASSVDRAPGANVLTF
TRBV23-1	TRBJ1-5	-	medium-sized	12	TGCGCCAGCAGTCAATGCGGCAAGCCCCAGCATTTT	CASSQCGKPQHF
TRBV7-2	TRBJ1-4	TRBD1	once	15	TGTGCCAGCAGCCCCGCCGGGACAGCGAATGAAAAACTGTTTTTT	CASSPAGTANEKLFF
TRBV29-1	TRBJ2-7	-	once	12	TGCAGCGTTGAAGGGCGGATGAACGAGCAGTACTTC	CSVEGRMNEQYF
TRBV5-6	TRBJ2-1	TRBD1	-	15	TGTGCCAGCAGCTTAGGGACAGCCTTGGGGAATGAGCAGTTCTTC	CASSLGTALGNEQFF
TRBV4-3	TRBJ1-1	-	-	17	TGCGCCAGCAGCCAAGAGTCGTTTACAGGGCTGAACACTGAAGCTTTCTTT	CASSQESFTGLNTEAFF
TRBV4-2	TRBJ2-7	TRBD1	-	15	TGTGCCAGCAGCCAGAACAGGGGTTCGGTCTACGAGCAGTACTTC	CASSQNRGSVYEQYF
TRBV6-5	TRBJ2-5	-	-	14	TGTGCCAGCAGTTACGGGACATCCAAAGAGACCCAGTACTTC	CASSYGTSKETQYF
TRBV5-6	TRBJ2-7	TRBD1	once	16	TGTGCCAGCAGCTCGGGGGGACAGGGGGTTGATTACGAGCAGTACTTC	CASSSGGQGVDYEQYF
TRBV19	TRBJ2-7	TRBD2	-	15	TGTGCCAGTAGTATATTTCTAGCGGGGTCGGACGAGCAGTACTTC	CASSIFLAGSDEQYF
TRBV19	TRBJ1-1	-	-	12	TGTGCCAGTAAGTCAGGGAACACTGAAGCTTTCTTT	CASKSGNTEAFF
TRBV7-2	TRBJ2-5	TRBD2	-	14	TGTGCCAGCAGCTTAGCGGGGGGGGGAGAGACCCAGTACTTC	CASSLAGGGETQYF
TRBV9	TRBJ2-5	TRBD2	once	14	TGTGCCAGCAGCGTAGTCGGGGGGGGAGAGACCCAGTACTTC	CASSVVGGGETQYF
TRBV5-4	TRBJ2-7	TRBD2	-	14	TGTGCCAGCACCTACGGGGGGAGCTCCTACGAGCAGTACTTC	CASTYGGSSYEQYF
TRBV9	TRBJ2-2	TRBD1	-	16	TGTGCCAGCAGCCCTCCCAGGGGGTCGAAGACCGGGGAGCTGTTTTTT	CASSPPRGSKTGELFF
TRBV7-2	TRBJ2-1	TRBD2	-	16	TGTGCCAGCAGCTGGTTCAGCGGGGGGACGCACAATGAGCAGTTCTTC	CASSWFSGGTHNEQFF
TRBV11-2	TRBJ2-7	-	-	15	TGTGCCAGCAGCTTAGGTGCAGGGTATGACTACGAGCAGTACTTC	CASSLGAGYDYEQYF
TRBV7-9	TRBJ1-4	-	-	17	TGTGCCAGCAGCTTAGGGACAGTTGGTGATAGTTTTGAAAAACTGTTTTTT	CASSLGTVGDSFEKLFF
TRBV6-5	TRBJ2-7	TRBD1	few	14	TGTGCCAGCAGCCCCGGGACAGGGAGGTACGAGCAGTACTTC	CASSPGTGRYEQYF
TRBV30	TRBJ2-7	-	-	12	TGTGCCTGGAGTTTCCTCTCCTACGAGCAGTACTTC	CAWSFLSYEQYF
TRBV7-2	TRBJ2-1	TRBD2	-	16	TGTGCCAGCAGCTTATGGACTAGCGGGGAATACAATGAGCAGTTCTTC	CASSLWTSGEYNEQFF
TRBV27	TRBJ1-5	-	-	13	TGTGCCAGCAGTTTTGAGGGTCCTCAGCCCCAGCATTTT	CASSFEGPQPQHF
TRBV19	TRBJ1-1	-	-	14	TGTGCCAGTAAGGACACGAGGGGGGGTACTGAAGCTTTCTTT	CASKDTRGGTEAFF